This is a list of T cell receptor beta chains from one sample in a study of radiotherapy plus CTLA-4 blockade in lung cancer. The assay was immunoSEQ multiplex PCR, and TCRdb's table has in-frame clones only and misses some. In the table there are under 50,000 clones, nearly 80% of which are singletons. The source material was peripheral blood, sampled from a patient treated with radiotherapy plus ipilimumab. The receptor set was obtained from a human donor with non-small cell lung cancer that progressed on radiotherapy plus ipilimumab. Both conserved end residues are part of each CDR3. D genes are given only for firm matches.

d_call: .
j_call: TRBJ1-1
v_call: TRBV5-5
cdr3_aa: CASSLAFRSGYTEAFF
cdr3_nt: TGTGCCAGCAGCTTGGCATTTCGGTCAGGTTATACTGAAGCTTTCTTT

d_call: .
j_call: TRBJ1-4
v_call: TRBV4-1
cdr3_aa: CASSQAGDEKLFF
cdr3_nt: TGCGCCAGCAGCCAAGCAGGGGATGAAAAACTGTTTTTT

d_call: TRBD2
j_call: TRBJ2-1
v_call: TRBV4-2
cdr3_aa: CASSQAGLAGVNEQFF
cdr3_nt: TGTGCCAGCAGCCAGGCAGGGCTAGCGGGGGTCAATGAGCAGTTCTTC

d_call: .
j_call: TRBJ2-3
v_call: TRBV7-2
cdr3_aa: CASSLFRGARTDTQYF
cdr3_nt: TGTGCCAGCAGCTTATTCCGGGGGGCGAGGACAGATACGCAGTATTTT

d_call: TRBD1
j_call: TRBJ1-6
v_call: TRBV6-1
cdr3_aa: CASSEVDARGGGYSPLHF
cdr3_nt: TGTGCCAGCAGTGAAGTGGATGCGCGAGGAGGGGGCTATTCACCCCTCCACTTT

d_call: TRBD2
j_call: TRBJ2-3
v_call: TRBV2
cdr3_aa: CASSEGLARTDTQYF
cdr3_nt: TGTGCCAGCAGTGAGGGACTAGCGAGGACAGATACGCAGTATTTT

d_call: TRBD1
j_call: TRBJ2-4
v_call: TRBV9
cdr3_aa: CASSVEGQGRAGNIQYF
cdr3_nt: TGTGCCAGCAGCGTAGAGGGACAGGGGAGGGCTGGAAACATTCAGTACTTC

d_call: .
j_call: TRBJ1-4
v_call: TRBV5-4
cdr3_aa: CASSFPGESSEKLFF
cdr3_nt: TGTGCCAGCAGTTTTCCAGGGGAGAGTAGTGAAAAACTGTTTTTT

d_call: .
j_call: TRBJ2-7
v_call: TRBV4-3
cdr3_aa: CASSPQVLSYEQYF
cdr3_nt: TGCGCCAGCAGCCCCCAGGTCTTATCCTACGAGCAGTACTTC

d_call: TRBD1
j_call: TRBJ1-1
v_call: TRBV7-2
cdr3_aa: CASSTGTGFTEAFF
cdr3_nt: TGTGCCAGCAGCACCGGGACAGGCTTCACTGAAGCTTTCTTT

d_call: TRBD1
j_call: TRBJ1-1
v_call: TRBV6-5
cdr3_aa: CASSFDRETFF
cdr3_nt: TGTGCCAGCAGTTTCGACAGGGAAACTTTCTTT

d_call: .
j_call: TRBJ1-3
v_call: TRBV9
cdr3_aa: CASSAVLGNTIYF
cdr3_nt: TGTGCCAGCAGCGCTGTCCTTGGAAACACCATATATTTT

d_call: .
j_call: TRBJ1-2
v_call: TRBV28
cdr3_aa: CASSPPSRGGGYTF
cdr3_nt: TGTGCCAGCAGTCCCCCTTCTCGCGGAGGTGGCTACACCTTC

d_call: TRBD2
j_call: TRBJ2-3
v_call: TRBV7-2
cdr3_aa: CASSLEGRGLDTQYF
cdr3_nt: TGTGCCAGCAGCTTAGAGGGGAGGGGCTTAGATACGCAGTATTTT